Below are 18 T cell receptor beta chains sequenced from a single sample in a study of shared clonotypes between healthy human individuals. Assay used: immunoSEQ multiplex PCR; TCRdb lists only in-frame clones, some missing. The table has approximately 740,000 clones, over 65% seen once. Sequenced material: memory CD4+ T cells sorted from blood. Subset denoted: CD45RA-negative fraction. The receptor set was obtained from a woman younger than 45 in good health.

The rearrangement uses TRBV6-1 and TRBJ1-5; unclear D gene. In germline, CDR1 is MNHNS, CDR2 SASEGT. This CDR3 has 13 amino acids. V was cut by 4 bases and J by 2 bases, with 6 bases left in between. The CDR3 region is CASSASGNQPQHF. CDR3 nucleotides: TGTGCCAGCAGTGCTTCGGGCAATCAGCCCCAGCATTTT.

This clone was counted at least ten times. The genes are TRBV6-6 and TRBJ1-2, with D maybe TRBD1 (5 bases). Trimming took 2 bases from V and 8 from J, leaving 12 bases between them. CDR1 is MNHNY and CDR2 is SVGAGI in the germline V gene (reference sequence). CDR3 length: 13 amino acids. CDR3 DNA: TGTGCCAGCAGTTACGACGACAGCTTCGGCTACACCTTC. It specifies CASSYDDSFGYTF.

With regard to this clone: A much larger clone sits a single nucleotide away, making a read error possible. The genes are TRBV7-2 and TRBJ1-1; D unresolved. Germline V gene lookup returns CDR1 SGHTA and CDR2 FQGNSA. The V end was cut by 1 base, the J end by 1 base, with 7 bases between. CDR3 length: 14 amino acids. DNA for the CDR3: TGTGCCAGCAGCTTAGATACGGGGAACACTGAAGCTTTCTTT. As protein: CASSLDTGNTEAFF.

The J gene is TRBJ1-1, the V gene TRBV5-1; 8 positions agree with TRBD1. The trim removed 0 bases at V and 5 bases at J, leaving 6 bases unmatched. The CDR3 covers 15 residues. Germline V gene sequence: CDR1 SGHRS, CDR2 YFSETQ. The CDR3 reads CASSLGTGTRTEAFF. DNA for the CDR3: TGCGCCAGCAGCTTGGGGACAGGGACGAGGACTGAAGCTTTCTTT.

The gene calls are TRBV7-2 and TRBJ1-4; D is unclear. This CDR3 comprises 15 residues. Deletions cut 2 bases from V and 3 bases from J, with 10 bases between. From germline, CDR1 is SGHTA and CDR2 FQGNSA. DNA for the CDR3: TGTGCCAGCAGCTTAATGAACCTGGCTAATGAAAAACTGTTTTTT. Translation gives CASSLMNLANEKLFF.

The rearrangement links TRBV14 to TRBJ2-7; D is perhaps TRBD1 (6 bases). The CDR3 has 16 residues. V was cut by 2 bases and J by 6 bases, with 20 bases left in between. CDR1 is SGHDN, CDR2 FVKESK, per germline. CDR3 in amino acids: CASSQSKLLGGFEQYF. The CDR3 DNA reads as TGTGCCAGCAGCCAATCGAAACTCCTAGGGGGTTTCGAGCAGTACTTC.

This clone appeared once. CDR3 sequence reads: CASSWDSANYGYTF. The CDR3 nucleotides read TGTGCCAGCAGCTGGGACAGCGCTAACTATGGCTACACCTTC. The chain employs TRBV6-5 and TRBJ1-2; the match to TRBD1 covers 7 bases. V trimming: 6 bases; J trimming: 0 bases; junction bases outside the gene matches: 4. The CDR3 runs 14 residues. Germline V lookup: CDR1 MNHEY, CDR2 SVGAGI.

J is TRBJ2-7 and V is TRBV4-1; 14 nucleotides line up with TRBD2. The V gene's germline CDR1 is MGHRA and CDR2 YSYEKL. This CDR3 spans 17 amino acids. The ends lost 4 bases at V and 7 bases at J; junction bases unmatched: 12. The CDR3 sequence is CASSPLGKGLAGEEQYF. The CDR3 DNA follows: TGCGCCAGCAGCCCCCTTGGTAAGGGACTAGCGGGAGAAGAGCAGTACTTC.

V usage is TRBV9 and J usage is TRBJ1-4; 7 bases are shared with TRBD1. Germline V gene sequence: CDR1 SGDLS, CDR2 YYNGEE. The CDR3 spans 16 residues. The junction had 6 bases not matched to a gene; V was cut back by 0 bases and J by 4 bases. The CDR3 here is CASSVAIGQDNEKLFF. CDR3 in DNA: TGTGCCAGCAGCGTAGCTATAGGACAGGATAATGAAAAACTGTTTTTT.

V gene TRBV14 combines with J gene TRBJ1-1; possibly TRBD1 for D (5 bases). Per the germline V gene, CDR1 is SGHDN and CDR2 is FVKESK. CDR3 length: 18 amino acids. V was cut by 0 bases and J by 4 bases, with 21 bases left in between. CDR3 in DNA: TGTGCCAGCAGCCAAGAAAGAAAGGTTTCCGGGGGGTTCACTGAAGCTTTCTTT. Its protein is CASSQERKVSGGFTEAFF.

CDR3 coding DNA: TGTGCCAGCTCAAAGGACACCGCCGCCGGCTACACCTTC. The encoded protein is CASSKDTAAGYTF. V and J are TRBV18 and TRBJ1-2; D perhaps matches TRBD1 (5 bases). V was trimmed by 5 bases and J by 8 bases, leaving 15 bases between them. The CDR3 has 13 amino acids. Germline CDR1 is KGHSH and CDR2 is LQKENI.

This rearrangement joins TRBV28 to TRBJ2-1; D gene ambiguous. The V gene's germline CDR1 is MDHEN and CDR2 SYDVKM. Between the trimmed V and J ends, which lost 2 bases and 6 bases, there was a span of 5 bases. CDR3 length: 12 residues. CDR3 in amino acids: CASSLTVNEQFF. CDR3 in DNA: TGTGCCAGCAGTTTAACCGTCAATGAGCAGTTCTTC.

This clone has just a few counts. DNA for the CDR3: TGTGCCAGCAGTCCCGGGACAGGCCTCCTCACTGAAGCTTTCTTT. The encoded protein is CASSPGTGLLTEAFF. V gene TRBV6-5 combines with J gene TRBJ1-1, with 8 nucleotides matching TRBD1. Germline V gene lookup returns CDR1 MNHEY and CDR2 SVGAGI. Trimming at V came to 5 bases and at J to 4 bases, leaving 9 bases not matched to a gene. The CDR3 loop spans 15 amino acids.

This chain links TRBV27 with TRBJ1-5, with D uncertain. Germline CDR1 and CDR2: MNHEY and SMNVEV (reference sequence). V lost 7 bases, J lost 0 bases, and 16 bases lay in between. The CDR3 totals 16 residues. The CDR3 sequence: CASNEEARDSNQPQHF. The CDR3 DNA reads as TGTGCCAGCAACGAGGAGGCACGGGATAGCAATCAGCCCCAGCATTTT.

The rearrangement joins TRBV11-2 to TRBJ2-1; 10 nucleotides agree with TRBD2. The germline V gene encodes CDR1 SGHAT and CDR2 FQNNGV. This CDR3 comprises 15 residues. J lost 4 bases, V lost 5 bases, and 5 bases had no gene match. CDR3: CASSVLAGLYNEQFF. The CDR3 bases are TGTGCCAGCAGCGTACTAGCGGGACTGTACAATGAGCAGTTCTTC.

The genes are TRBV10-3 and TRBJ2-1; 7 nucleotides match TRBD2. J was trimmed by 6 bases and V by 6 bases; bases with no gene match: 11. CDR1 and CDR2 from the germline V gene are ENHRY and SYGVKD. The CDR3 totals 15 residues. CDR3 coding DNA: TGTGCCATCAGCCCCGAGGGAGGGAGGAGCAATGAGCAGTTCTTC. This codes for CAISPEGGRSNEQFF.

This clone was counted between two and nine times. J is TRBJ1-4 and V is TRBV5-4; no clear D. The CDR3 contains 14 residues. The V end was cut by 4 bases, the J end by 2 bases, with 9 bases between. CDR1 and CDR2 (germline): SGHNT, YYREEE (reference sequence). The CDR3 region is CASSKTGTNEKLFF. The CDR3 DNA sequence: TGTGCCAGCAGCAAAACCGGCACTAATGAAAAACTGTTTTTT.

This chain joins TRBV18 and TRBJ2-3; TRBD2 matches 11 bases. J lost 6 bases, V lost 4 bases, and 9 bases had no gene match. The CDR3 extends over 16 amino acids. CDR1 KGHSH and CDR2 LQKENI come from the germline V gene. The CDR3 nucleotides read TGTGCCAGCTCACTTTCCGGGACTAGCGGCGGGGATACGCAGTATTTT. This codes for CASSLSGTSGGDTQYF.